Presented here are 23 T cell receptor beta chains from one specimen sequenced in a study of breast tumors, draining lymph nodes, adjacent tissues. From the multiplex PCR reads, TCRdb called clonotypes with MiXCR, one entry per CDR3 protein. This sample has approximately 23,000 distinct CDR3 sequences, with around 68% found just once. Material for sequencing was tumor-adjacent breast tissue. Receptors originate from a female donor with breast cancer. Some clones in this sample may be carry-over from other donors' samples.

This clonotype was observed once. The chain links TRBV5-5 to TRBJ2-3, with a weak D call TRBD1 (5 bases). CDR1 is SGHKS and CDR2 is YYEKEE in the germline V gene (reference sequence). The V gene lost 0 bases and the J gene lost 3 bases, with 17 bases spanning the gap. The CDR3 loop spans 17 amino acids. The CDR3 reads CASSLGSGRARTDTQYF. The CDR3 DNA reads as TGTGCCAGCAGCTTGGGTTCTGGCAGGGCAAGAACAGATACGCAGTATTTT.

The rearrangement uses TRBV6-5 and TRBJ1-2; a weak D match, TRBD1 (6 bases). The CDR3 length is 15 residues. Per germline, CDR1 MNHEY and CDR2 SVGAGI. V lost 4 bases and J lost 5, with 17 bases in between. For the CDR3, the DNA is TGTGCCAGCAGTTCCCAAGGGGGGGTGAGGTATGGCTACACCTTC. This gives the protein CASSSQGGVRYGYTF.

With respect to this clonotype: With a much larger clone just one base away, this may be a read error. The rearrangement uses TRBV5-1 and TRBJ2-6, with D uncertain. Per germline, CDR1 SGHRS and CDR2 YFSETQ. Trimming left V 1 base short and J 0 bases short, with 8 bases between. The CDR3 contains 16 residues. The CDR3 DNA reads as TGCGCCAGCAGCTTGACCAGGACCTCTGGGGCCAACGTCCTGACTTTC. Its translation: CASSLTRTSGANVLTF.

This clonotype was found a few times. The V gene is TRBV20-1, the J gene TRBJ2-7; 9 nucleotides line up with TRBD2. The CDR3 is made up of 13 amino acids. The V and J ends lost 3 bases and 4 bases, in that order; junction bases with no gene match: 4. The germline gives CDR1 DFQATT, CDR2 SNEGSKA (reference sequence). The CDR3 here is CSASGGRDYEQYF. The CDR3 nucleotides read TGCAGTGCTAGCGGCGGGAGGGATTACGAGCAGTACTTC.

V is TRBV7-9 and J is TRBJ2-2, with TRBD2 matching over 13 bases. CDR3 length equals 16 residues. The V gene end was trimmed by 2 bases and the J gene end by 5 bases; junction bases not matched to a gene: 2. CDR1 is SEHNR, CDR2 FQNEAQ, per germline (reference sequence). CDR3 region: CASSLWTSGSTGELFF. In nucleotides, the CDR3 is TGTGCCAGCAGCTTATGGACTAGCGGGAGTACCGGGGAGCTGTTTTTT. Combining the CDR3 with reference TRBV7-9 and TRBJ2-2 gives the whole variable domain DTGVSQNPRHKITKRGQNVTFRCDPISEHNRLYWYRQTLGQGPEFLTYFQNEAQLEKSRLLSDRFSAERPKGSFSTLEIQRTEQGDSAMYLCASSLWTSGSTGELFFGEGSRLTVL.

This clonotype was counted many times. The J gene is TRBJ2-7, the V gene TRBV28; D is unclear. V was cut by 4 bases and J by 3 bases, with 13 bases left in between. Germline-derived CDR1 and CDR2 are MDHEN and SYDVKM. This CDR3 contains 14 residues. The CDR3 region is CASSSGGVIYEQYF. The CDR3 DNA sequence: TGTGCCAGCAGTTCCGGTGGGGTCATCTACGAGCAGTACTTC.

By share, this clonotype counts as medium-sized (0.01 to 0.1%). The CDR3 reads CASSQDPQRGGRYEQYF. In DNA, the CDR3 is TGTGCCAGCAGCCAAGATCCACAGCGGGGGGGTAGATACGAGCAGTACTTC. The V and J genes are TRBV4-2 and TRBJ2-7; TRBD2 matches 10 bases. V lost 0 bases, J lost 4 bases, and 9 bases stayed unmatched. The germline V gene encodes CDR1 LGHNA and CDR2 YNFKEQ. This CDR3 is 17 amino acids long.

The chain carries TRBV2 and TRBJ1-1; D remains unclear. Trimming removed 6 bases at V and 2 bases at J, with 7 bases between. Germline CDR1 SNHLY, CDR2 FYNNEI. This CDR3 comprises 12 residues. The CDR3 spells CASSVINTEAFF. CDR3 nucleotides: TGTGCCAGCAGCGTAATAAACACTGAAGCTTTCTTT.

This chain connects TRBV28 to TRBJ1-3; D is ambiguous. V lost 8 bases to trimming and J lost 2 bases, with 19 bases between them. The CDR3 loop spans 16 amino acids. Per germline, CDR1 MDHEN and CDR2 SYDVKM. CDR3 bases: TGTGCCAGCTACCAGCCTCGCCCAGCCACTGGAAACACCATATATTTT. Residues: CASYQPRPATGNTIYF.

The chain uses TRBV5-1 and TRBJ2-1, with D possibly matching TRBD2 (5 bases). Per the germline V gene, CDR1 is SGHRS and CDR2 is YFSETQ. The CDR3 sequence is 11 residues long. V was trimmed by 2 bases and J by 12 bases, leaving 9 bases between them. CDR3 loop: CASSLTGLQFF. For the CDR3, the DNA is TGCGCCAGCAGCTTAACGGGGTTGCAGTTCTTC.

In this sample, this clonotype is medium-sized (0.01 to 0.1%). The genes are TRBV7-8 and TRBJ2-3; 7 nucleotides line up with TRBD1. The germline V gene encodes CDR1 SGHVS and CDR2 FQNEAQ. The trim removed 5 bases at V and 2 bases at J, leaving 10 bases unmatched. The CDR3 contains 16 residues. CDR3: CASSGIQGFNTDTQYF. The CDR3 DNA sequence: TGTGCCAGCAGCGGAATACAGGGGTTTAACACAGATACGCAGTATTTT.

The V call is TRBV20-1, the J call TRBJ2-3, with 7 bases identical to TRBD2. CDR1 and CDR2 (germline): DFQATT, SNEGSKA (reference sequence). The CDR3 extends over 16 amino acids. J was trimmed by 4 bases and V by 3 bases; bases with no gene match: 13. The CDR3 reads CSASPLADGVADTQYF. For the CDR3, the DNA is TGCAGTGCTAGTCCCCTAGCGGACGGGGTCGCAGATACGCAGTATTTT.

Relative to its sample, this clonotype is medium-sized (0.01 to 0.1%). This chain links TRBV9 with TRBJ1-4, with D possibly TRBD1 on 5 matching bases. The V gene's germline CDR1 is SGDLS and CDR2 YYNGEE. The CDR3 covers 15 residues. With 4 bases removed from V and 8 bases from J, the gap between germline ends came to 18 bases. The CDR3, as DNA: TGTGCCAGCAGCACCCTGGACCCCCGGGGGGAAAAACTGTTTTTT. This encodes CASSTLDPRGEKLFF.

In this sample, this clonotype turned up many times. In DNA, the CDR3 is TGTGCCAGCAGCGACCGGGACAGGACCTACAATGAGCAGTTCTTC. It codes for CASSDRDRTYNEQFF. The chain is built from TRBV7-3 and TRBJ2-1; 8 nucleotides line up with TRBD1. Germline CDR1 and CDR2: SGHTA and FQGTGA. The CDR3 length is 15 residues. Germline trimming cut 5 bases from V and 2 bases from J; bases unmatched to any gene: 5.

This clonotype turned up a few times. The chain combines TRBV11-2 with TRBJ1-2; TRBD1 is a possible D gene (5 bases). CDR3 size: 13 residues. CDR1 is SGHAT, CDR2 FQNNGV, per germline. The V and J ends lost 1 base and 5 bases respectively, with 8 bases between them. The CDR3 DNA is TGTGCCAGCAGCTTAGGGGGGGATTATGGCTACACCTTC. Protein: CASSLGGDYGYTF.

V is TRBV2 and J is TRBJ2-1; D not resolved. The CDR3 sequence is 11 residues long. Germline assignment: CDR1 SNHLY and CDR2 FYNNEI. V was pared by 8 bases and J by 7 bases, with 9 bases between. CDR3 sequence reads: CASLDRNEQFF. CDR3 sequence (DNA): TGTGCCAGCCTCGATAGGAATGAGCAGTTCTTC.

This clonotype has at least ten counts. The J gene is TRBJ2-3, the V gene TRBV20-1; D is unresolved. V was cut by 3 bases and J by 2 bases, with 3 bases left in between. This CDR3 contains 11 residues. CDR1 is DFQATT and CDR2 is SNEGSKA in the germline V gene (reference sequence). As DNA, the CDR3 is TGCAGTGCTAGGAACACAGATACGCAGTATTTT. This translates into CSARNTDTQYF.

This clonotype was counted many times. CDR3: CASTSRPWGTAFDTGELFF. Written as DNA, the CDR3 is TGTGCCAGCACCTCGCGCCCCTGGGGGACAGCCTTTGATACCGGGGAGCTGTTTTTT. The gene calls are TRBV11-3 and TRBJ2-2, with TRBD1 matching over 7 bases. Germline V gives CDR1 SGHNT, CDR2 YENEEA. J gave up 5 bases and V 7 bases, and 22 bases lay outside the gene matches. This CDR3 is 19 amino acids long.

This sequence joins TRBV6-5 and TRBJ2-2, with 10 bases that match TRBD1. Germline CDR1 MNHEY, CDR2 SVGAGI. The CDR3 is 15 residues long. The V gene end was trimmed by 5 bases and the J gene end by 6 bases; junction bases not matched to a gene: 6. The CDR3 bases are TGTGCCAGCAGTCCGACAGGGGGCGCGTCCGGGGAGCTGTTTTTT. Amino acids: CASSPTGGASGELFF.

In its sample, this clonotype was seen many times. The chain couples TRBV27 to TRBJ2-1; no reliable D call. Looked up from germline, CDR1 is MNHEY and CDR2 is SMNVEV (reference sequence). V was pared by 4 bases and J by 4 bases, with 8 bases between. The CDR3 covers 13 residues. The CDR3 reads CASSSSSYNEQFF. The CDR3 DNA reads TGTGCCAGCAGTTCGAGCAGTTACAATGAGCAGTTCTTC.

In this sample, this clonotype turned up many times. The V gene is TRBV27, the J gene TRBJ2-7; 7 bases map to TRBD1. Germline CDR1 MNHEY, CDR2 SMNVEV (reference sequence). J lost 3 bases, V lost 2 bases, and 4 bases had no gene match. The CDR3 extends over 14 amino acids. As DNA, the CDR3 is TGTGCCAGCAGTTTACAGGGGGAATACTACGAGCAGTACTTC. Translation: CASSLQGEYYEQYF.

The rearrangement links TRBV28 to TRBJ1-2; TRBD1 might be the D (5 bases). Germline CDR1 and CDR2: MDHEN and SYDVKM. The V end lost 7 bases, the J end lost 8 bases, and 14 bases lay between the germline ends. The CDR3 contains 12 residues. The CDR3 loop reads CASTNVGAGYTF. DNA of the CDR3: TGTGCCAGCACCAACGTAGGGGCGGGCTACACCTTC.

The chain joins TRBV5-1 to TRBJ2-7; D possibly corresponds to TRBD2 (5 bases). This CDR3 region has 12 residues. Trimming removed 3 bases at V and 3 bases at J, with 7 bases between. The germline gives CDR1 SGHRS, CDR2 YFSETQ. The CDR3 DNA is TGCGCCAGCAGCTCGGGAAGCTACGAGCAGTACTTC. It is translated as CASSSGSYEQYF.